These 20 T cell receptor beta chains came from one sample sequenced in a study of shared clonotypes between healthy human individuals. Some clones are missing from TCRdb's copy, which holds only in-frame ones; the method was immunoSEQ multiplex PCR. Of some 1,600,000 clones in the sample, under 99% are singletons; the top ten hold approximately 0.44%. Material: naive CD4+ T cells sorted from blood. Subset specified: CD45RA+ positively selected. The receptors shown here come from a man aged 25 to 40 in good health.

This rearrangement joins TRBV4-1 to TRBJ2-2, with D possibly matching TRBD1 (5 bases). Germline lookup yields CDR1 MGHRA and CDR2 YSYEKL. Trimming cost V 0 bases and J 5 bases, with 13 bases left between them. The CDR3 runs to 16 residues. Written as DNA, the CDR3 is TGCGCCAGCAGCCAAGAGTTAAGCAGGGCGACCGGGGAGCTGTTTTTT. Amino acid sequence: CASSQELSRATGELFF.

Of note for this clone: The sample contains more than one DNA sequence encoding this CDR3. The CDR3 sequence is CASSLLAGKNQPQHF. In DNA, the CDR3 is TGTGCCAGCAGTTTATTGGCAGGAAAGAATCAGCCCCAGCATTTT. The chain links TRBV27 to TRBJ1-5; D not resolved. V was pared by 1 base and J by 4 bases, with 11 bases between. From germline, CDR1 is MNHEY and CDR2 SMNVEV (reference sequence). There are 15 residues in the CDR3.

This chain links TRBV6-1 with TRBJ2-1; 8 bases map to TRBD2. This CDR3 region has 15 residues. Germline CDR1 is MNHNS and CDR2 is SASEGT. V shed 6 bases, J shed 0 bases, and the junction held 4 bases outside the gene matches. The DNA for the CDR3 is TGTGCCAGCAGCGGGAGGGAGAGCTCCTACAATGAGCAGTTCTTC. Its protein is CASSGRESSYNEQFF.

The chain links TRBV5-1 to TRBJ2-1; D possibly corresponds to TRBD2 (6 bases). V lost 3 bases and J lost 6, with 19 bases in between. Germline V gene lookup returns CDR1 SGHRS and CDR2 YFSETQ. The CDR3 loop spans 16 amino acids. The CDR3 bases are TGCGCCAGCAGCTGGGAGTCGGCGGGGTACTTCAATGAGCAGTTCTTC. It translates to CASSWESAGYFNEQFF.

The chain couples TRBV2 to TRBJ2-7, with 9 bases fitting TRBD1. CDR1 SNHLY and CDR2 FYNNEI come from the germline V gene. The CDR3 consists of 14 residues. V shed 8 bases, J shed 4 bases, and the junction held 9 bases outside the gene matches. CDR3 loop: CASGDRVGVYEQYF. The CDR3, as DNA: TGTGCCAGCGGGGACAGGGTTGGTGTTTACGAGCAGTACTTC.

The chain has TRBV4-1 and TRBJ2-2, with TRBD2 matching 11 bases. The CDR3 length is 18 residues. Germline V gene sequence: CDR1 MGHRA, CDR2 YSYEKL. The V and J ends lost 4 bases and 3 bases, in that order; junction bases with no gene match: 10. The CDR3 reads CASSPQVAGGSDTGELFF. In DNA form, the CDR3 reads TGCGCCAGCAGCCCTCAGGTAGCGGGAGGGTCGGACACCGGGGAGCTGTTTTTT.

This rearrangement joins TRBV5-4 to TRBJ2-7, with 9 positions matching TRBD1. CDR1 and CDR2 (germline): SGHNT, YYREEE (reference sequence). V gave up 7 bases and J gave up 1 base; unmatched junction bases: 6. CDR3 length: 14 residues. The CDR3 loop reads CASRRDRASYEQYF. CDR3 sequence (DNA): TGTGCCAGCCGGCGGGACAGGGCATCCTACGAGCAGTACTTC.

A single count supports this clone. The V call is TRBV18, the J call TRBJ1-4; D might be TRBD1 (5 bases). V lost 0 bases to trimming and J lost 8 bases, with 13 bases between them. The CDR3 loop spans 15 amino acids. CDR1 and CDR2 (germline): KGHSH, LQKENI. For the CDR3, the DNA is TGTGCCAGCTCACCACCCCGGCGGGGCCCAGAAAAACTGTTTTTT. This gives the protein CASSPPRRGPEKLFF.

This chain links TRBV5-1 with TRBJ2-7; the match to TRBD2 covers 7 bases. Germline CDR1 is SGHRS and CDR2 is YFSETQ. The CDR3 consists of 17 residues. The V gene end was trimmed by 0 bases and the J gene end by 3 bases; junction bases not matched to a gene: 12. CDR3 sequence: CASSLGGVSGFFYEQYF. The DNA for the CDR3 is TGCGCCAGCAGCTTGGGGGGAGTTAGCGGGTTTTTCTACGAGCAGTACTTC. The complete variable domain, with remaining parts taken from reference TRBV5-1 and TRBJ2-7, reads KAGVTQTPRYLIKTRGQQVTLSCSPISGHRSVSWYQQTPGQGLQFLFEYFSETQRNKGNFPGRFSGRQFSNSRSEMNVSTLELGDSALYLCASSLGGVSGFFYEQYFGPGTRLTVT.

Here the CDR3 reads CASSSTSASYEQYF. CDR3 nucleotides: TGTGCCAGCAGCTCGACTAGCGCCTCCTACGAGCAGTACTTC. V and J are TRBV11-2 and TRBJ2-7, with 8 bases identical to TRBD2. This CDR3 comprises 14 residues. Germline CDR1 is SGHAT and CDR2 is FQNNGV. The trim removed 4 bases at V and 0 bases at J, leaving 2 bases unmatched.

As to this clone: The same CDR3 arises from other DNA sequences in this sample as well. The rearrangement joins TRBV5-1 to TRBJ2-3, with TRBD2 identical over 12 bases. V trimming: 3 bases; J trimming: 2 bases; junction bases outside the gene matches: 4. The V gene's germline CDR1 is SGHRS and CDR2 YFSETQ. CDR3 length: 16 residues. CDR3 residues: CASSSGLAGPTDTQYF. The DNA for the CDR3 is TGCGCCAGCAGCTCCGGACTAGCGGGGCCCACAGATACGCAGTATTTT.

The V gene is TRBV9, the J gene TRBJ2-1; a weak D match, TRBD2 (6 bases). Per germline, CDR1 SGDLS and CDR2 YYNGEE. Deletions cut 0 bases from V and 2 bases from J, with 15 bases between. The length of the CDR3 is 17 residues. CDR3 sequence reads: CASSVDHGGAAYNEQFF. The CDR3 region has the DNA TGTGCCAGCAGCGTAGACCACGGGGGTGCCGCCTACAATGAGCAGTTCTTC. Filled out from reference TRBV9 and TRBJ2-1, the complete variable domain reads DSGVTQTPKHLITATGQRVTLRCSPRSGDLSVYWYQQSLDQGLQFLIQYYNGEERAKGNILERFSAQQFPDLHSELNLSSLELGDSALYFCASSVDHGGAAYNEQFFGPGTRLTVL.

On this clone: In the same sample, other DNA sequences code for this CDR3. The V and J genes are TRBV9 and TRBJ2-7; possible D gene TRBD2, 6 bases. CDR3 length: 15 amino acids. With 2 bases removed from V and 3 bases from J, the gap between germline ends came to 15 bases. CDR1 SGDLS and CDR2 YYNGEE come from the germline V gene. The CDR3 coding sequence is TGTGCCAGCAGCGTGGCCGGGACTGGAGACTACGAGCAGTACTTC. Translating gives CASSVAGTGDYEQYF.

This clone was seen a single time. The chain combines TRBV6-5 with TRBJ2-7, with a possible D match to TRBD2 (5 bases). The CDR3 consists of 14 residues. V was clipped by 7 bases and J by 3 bases, with 16 bases between them. Germline assignment: CDR1 MNHEY and CDR2 SVGAGI. CDR3 in amino acids: CASTTLGKDYEQYF. DNA of the CDR3: TGTGCCAGCACCACCCTCGGGAAGGACTACGAGCAGTACTTC.

V is TRBV28 and J is TRBJ1-5; weak D call: TRBD1 (5 bases). The CDR3 extends over 17 amino acids. V was pared by 8 bases and J by 4 bases, with 24 bases between. Germline CDR1 and CDR2: MDHEN and SYDVKM. This CDR3 is CASGALGRDLSNQPQHF. The CDR3 nucleotides are TGTGCCAGCGGAGCGCTAGGCAGGGATCTTAGTAATCAGCCCCAGCATTTT.

The rearrangement uses TRBV19 and TRBJ2-1; a possible D gene is TRBD2 (6 bases). The V end was cut by 5 bases, the J end by 9 bases, with 26 bases between. Germline CDR1 reads LNHDA; CDR2 reads SQIVND (reference sequence). The CDR3 runs to 17 residues. As DNA, the CDR3 is TGTGCCAGTAGTTGGGGGAGATCGGCCCGGGACTGGGGTGAGCAGTTCTTC. This gives the protein CASSWGRSARDWGEQFF.

The CDR3 bases are TGTGCCAGCAGTTTAATGGGGTCTGACGAGCAGTACTTC. Encoded protein: CASSLMGSDEQYF. The V and J genes are TRBV28 and TRBJ2-7; no clear D. V lost 2 bases, J lost 5 bases, and 10 bases lay in between. The CDR3 extends over 13 amino acids. The germline CDR1 and CDR2 sequences are MDHEN and SYDVKM.

The chain has TRBV7-9 and TRBJ1-1; TRBD1 matches at 8 bases. V shed 5 bases and J 5 bases; nucleotides not matched to a gene: 7. The germline gives CDR1 SEHNR, CDR2 FQNEAQ (reference sequence). This CDR3 contains 14 residues. As DNA, the CDR3 is TGTGCCAGCAGCACTCAGACAGGGGAAACTGAAGCTTTCTTT. Its translation: CASSTQTGETEAFF.

In regard to this clone: The junction and the germline gene differ at one end; a read error may be behind it. The V gene is TRBV15, the J gene TRBJ2-7, with TRBD1 matching over 7 bases. This CDR3 is 13 amino acids long. Per germline, CDR1 LNHNV and CDR2 YYDKDF (reference sequence). CDR3 in DNA: TGTGCCACCAGCAGCCACAGGGGAAACGAGCAGCACTTC. This encodes CATSSHRGNEQHF.

The rearrangement joins TRBV18 to TRBJ1-1; 10 bases fit TRBD1. Unmatched junction bases numbered 5, after V lost 3 bases and J lost 4 bases. The CDR3 is 15 residues long. The germline CDR1 and CDR2 sequences are KGHSH and LQKENI. CDR3 coding DNA: TGTGCCAGCTCACCGGGACAGGGGTTCGGCACTGAAGCTTTCTTT. This sequence encodes CASSPGQGFGTEAFF.